What follows are 14 T cell receptor beta chains derived from one specimen sequenced in a study of cytomegalovirus exposure and HLA in healthy donors (dated by TCRdb to 2016 to 2017). The library was produced with the immunoSEQ multiplex PCR assay. The multiplex PCR relied on a mix of 60 forward primers for TCR Vbeta segments and 13 reverse primers for TCR Jbeta segments. In TCRdb, the immuneACCESS table is reduced to in-frame sequences with V and J assigned. These tables do not hold every clone; where another copy was compared, an unresolved V gene accounts for under half, and the others remain unexplained. This sample lists some 170,000 clones; more than 65% were detected once. The ten largest clones take up 4.5% to 5% of the sample. The specimen sequenced was PBMCs. The receptor set was obtained from a man younger than 35 in good health and CMV-seropositive.

The chain uses TRBV10-1 and TRBJ1-2; 8 positions match TRBD1. V lost 5 bases, J lost 8 bases, and 10 bases stayed unmatched. Germline assignment: CDR1 WNHNN and CDR2 SYGVQD (reference sequence). CDR3 length equals 14 residues. CDR3 protein: CASSPTGDSRGYTF. In nucleotides, the CDR3 is TGCGCCAGCAGTCCGACAGGGGACTCGAGGGGCTACACCTTC.

This clone turned up a few times. V gene TRBV13 combines with J gene TRBJ2-6, with 8 positions matching TRBD1. CDR1 is PRHDT and CDR2 is FYEKMQ in the germline V gene (reference sequence). V shed 1 base and J 1 base; nucleotides not matched to a gene: 6. The CDR3 contains 18 residues. The CDR3 DNA reads as TGTGCCAGCAGCTTAGTTTCCAGGGACAGGTCTGGGGCCAACGTCCTGACTTTC. This gives the protein CASSLVSRDRSGANVLTF.

A remark on this clone: At one of its ends the junction is not consistent with the germline gene, which may arise from a read error. The CDR3 here is CASCERGGPGELFF. As DNA, the CDR3 is TGTGCCAGCTGTGAGCGGGGGGGCCCCGGGGAGCTGTTTTTT. V and J are TRBV6-1 and TRBJ2-2; 10 bases fit TRBD2. Germline V gene lookup returns CDR1 MNHNS and CDR2 SASEGT. This CDR3 is built from 14 residues.

This clone showed up just a few times. The J gene is TRBJ1-1, the V gene TRBV6-1; tentative D call: TRBD1 (5 bases). Germline loops: CDR1 MNHNS, CDR2 SASEGT. V dropped 4 bases and J dropped 7 bases, with 13 bases sitting between them. The CDR3 loop spans 13 amino acids. CDR3 sequence reads: CASSGGRASEAFF. CDR3 in DNA: TGTGCCAGCAGTGGGGGGAGGGCTAGTGAAGCTTTCTTT.

This clone has just a few counts. V is TRBV2 and J is TRBJ2-1; D is undetermined. CDR1 SNHLY and CDR2 FYNNEI come from the germline V gene. Deletions cut 8 bases from V and 0 bases from J, with 5 bases between. This CDR3 is 12 amino acids long. The CDR3 sequence: CASSPSYNEQFF. As DNA, the CDR3 is TGTGCCAGCTCTCCCTCCTACAATGAGCAGTTCTTC.

V usage is TRBV7-9 and J usage is TRBJ2-7; a weak D match, TRBD2 (6 bases). Germline V gene data show CDR1 as SEHNR and CDR2 as FQNEAQ (reference sequence). V was cut by 1 base and J by 6 bases, with 13 bases left in between. The CDR3 runs to 14 residues. CDR3: CASSLVGGSGEQYV. The CDR3 region has the DNA TGTGCCAGCAGCTTAGTTGGAGGGTCGGGCGAGCAGTACGTC.

This chain uses TRBV30 with TRBJ2-7; TRBD2 matches at 15 bases. CDR1 is GTSNPN, CDR2 SVGIG, per germline (reference sequence). The CDR3 runs 17 residues. The J segment lost 4 bases and the V segment lost 5 bases, leaving 12 bases of the junction unmatched. The CDR3 loop reads CAWGSQGLAGGRYEQYV. As DNA, the CDR3 is TGTGCCTGGGGGAGCCAAGGACTAGCGGGGGGGCGGTACGAGCAGTACGTC.

The chain uses TRBV6-5 and TRBJ2-1, with D maybe TRBD1 (6 bases). The germline V gene encodes CDR1 MNHEY and CDR2 SVGAGI. The CDR3 sequence is 12 residues long. V lost 7 bases and J 10 bases, leaving 14 bases between the germline ends. Here the CDR3 reads CASTSGVAEQFF. In nucleotides, the CDR3 is TGTGCCAGCACATCAGGGGTGGCGGAGCAGTTCTTC.

The rearrangement uses TRBV30 and TRBJ2-1, with 10 bases matching TRBD2. V was clipped by 4 bases and J by 4 bases; unmatched bases: 4. Germline V lookup: CDR1 GTSNPN, CDR2 SVGIG (reference sequence). The CDR3 is made up of 14 amino acids. Here the CDR3 DNA reads TGTGCCTGGATAGGGACTAGCGTTTACAATGAGCAGTTCTTC. Translation: CAWIGTSVYNEQFF.

The V call is TRBV9, the J call TRBJ2-2; unclear D gene. In germline, CDR1 is SGDLS, CDR2 YYNGEE. The CDR3 contains 14 residues. Trimming cost V 7 bases and J 0 bases, with 10 bases left between them. The CDR3 bases are TGTGCCAGCTCGAGTTCCTCGAACACCGGGGAGCTGTTTTTT. It codes for CASSSSSNTGELFF.

The gene calls are TRBV15 and TRBJ2-1; 7 bases map to TRBD2. Germline assignment: CDR1 LNHNV and CDR2 YYDKDF (reference sequence). CDR3 length: 14 amino acids. The V gene end was trimmed by 1 base and the J gene end by 3 bases; junction bases not matched to a gene: 0. The CDR3 nucleotides are TGTGCCACCAGCAGAGCGGGGGGCTACAATGAGCAGTTCTTC. It codes for CATSRAGGYNEQFF.

This clone was picked up one time. The chain carries TRBV5-6 and TRBJ1-2; D uncertain. This CDR3 is built from 12 residues. Germline CDR1 SGHDT, CDR2 YYEEEE. V dropped 4 bases and J dropped 8 bases, with 12 bases sitting between them. CDR3: CASSEASRGYTF. CDR3 bases: TGTGCCAGCAGCGAGGCTTCGCGGGGCTACACCTTC. Drawing the rest from reference TRBV5-6 and TRBJ1-2, the complete variable domain is DAGVTQSPTHLIKTRGQQVTLRCSPKSGHDTVSWYQQALGQGPQFIFQYYEEEERQRGNFPDRFSGHQFPNYSSELNVNALLLGDSALYLCASSEASRGYTFGSGTRLTVV.

The chain combines TRBV19 with TRBJ2-1; 10 bases agree with TRBD2. Germline CDR1 reads LNHDA; CDR2 reads SQIVND (reference sequence). The CDR3 loop spans 16 amino acids. Trimming removed 3 bases from V and 0 bases from J; junction bases left unmatched: 2. CDR3 in amino acids: CASSISGRASYNEQFF. CDR3 in DNA: TGTGCCAGTAGTATCAGCGGGAGGGCCTCCTACAATGAGCAGTTCTTC. The variable domain in full, completed from reference TRBV19 and TRBJ2-1, reads DGGITQSPKYLFRKEGQNVTLSCEQNLNHDAMYWYRQDPGQGLRLIYYSQIVNDFQKGDIAEGYSVSREKKESFPLTVTSAQKNPTAFYLCASSISGRASYNEQFFGPGTRLTVL.

This clone has just a few counts. The chain combines TRBV5-1 with TRBJ1-5; a weak D match, TRBD1 (6 bases). CDR1 and CDR2 (germline): SGHRS, YFSETQ. There are 15 residues in the CDR3. The V and J ends lost 1 base and 0 bases respectively, with 8 bases between them. CDR3 bases: TGCGCCAGCAGCTTGCTGGGACATAGCAATCAGCCCCAGCATTTT. It encodes CASSLLGHSNQPQHF.